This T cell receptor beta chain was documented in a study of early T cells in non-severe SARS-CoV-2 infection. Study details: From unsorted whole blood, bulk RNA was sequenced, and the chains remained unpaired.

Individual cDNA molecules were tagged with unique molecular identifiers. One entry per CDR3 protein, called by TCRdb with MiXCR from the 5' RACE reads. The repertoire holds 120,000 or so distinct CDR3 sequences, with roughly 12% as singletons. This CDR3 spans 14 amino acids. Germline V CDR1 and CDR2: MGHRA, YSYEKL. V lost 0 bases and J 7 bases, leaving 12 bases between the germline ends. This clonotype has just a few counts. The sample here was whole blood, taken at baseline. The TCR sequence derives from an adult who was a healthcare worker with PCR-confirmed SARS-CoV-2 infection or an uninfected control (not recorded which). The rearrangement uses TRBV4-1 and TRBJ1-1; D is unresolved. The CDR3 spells CASSQEGGNGEAFF. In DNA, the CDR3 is TGCGCCAGCAGCCAAGAAGGCGGTAACGGTGAAGCTTTCTTT.